Included here is one T cell receptor (beta chain) sequence, with context. Its antigen is not identified. The data were obtained in a study of radiation and T cells in renal cell carcinoma. Here immunoSEQ multiplex PCR was the method, and the copy in TCRdb shows in-frame clones only, minus some. The sample carries roughly 92,000 clones, more than 65% recorded once. Overall study findings and caveats: No pretreatment tumor biopsies were available for baseline clonotypes. In blood, top tumor clones expanded by 2 weeks, shrinking by 4.

Noted time point: blood 4 weeks post-SBRT, at nephrectomy. As to treatment: 15 Gy SBRT to primary tumor, nephrectomy 4 weeks later. Nephrectomy followed 15 Gy stereotactic body radiation by 4 weeks. This renal cell carcinoma was of the clear cell type. CDR1 and CDR2 from the germline V gene are MNHEY and SMNVEV (reference sequence). V lost 0 bases, J lost 0 bases, and 9 bases lay in between. The CDR3 has 16 residues. The chain joins TRBV27 to TRBJ2-4, with D possibly matching TRBD1 (6 bases). This TCR was sampled from a man aged 55 to 70 with renal cell carcinoma. The sequencing here drew on blood, taken from a patient whose treatment included radiotherapy and nephrectomy. CDR3 in DNA: TGTGCCAGCAGTTTATCCGGGACATTAGCCAAAAACATTCAGTACTTC. This gives the protein CASSLSGTLAKNIQYF.